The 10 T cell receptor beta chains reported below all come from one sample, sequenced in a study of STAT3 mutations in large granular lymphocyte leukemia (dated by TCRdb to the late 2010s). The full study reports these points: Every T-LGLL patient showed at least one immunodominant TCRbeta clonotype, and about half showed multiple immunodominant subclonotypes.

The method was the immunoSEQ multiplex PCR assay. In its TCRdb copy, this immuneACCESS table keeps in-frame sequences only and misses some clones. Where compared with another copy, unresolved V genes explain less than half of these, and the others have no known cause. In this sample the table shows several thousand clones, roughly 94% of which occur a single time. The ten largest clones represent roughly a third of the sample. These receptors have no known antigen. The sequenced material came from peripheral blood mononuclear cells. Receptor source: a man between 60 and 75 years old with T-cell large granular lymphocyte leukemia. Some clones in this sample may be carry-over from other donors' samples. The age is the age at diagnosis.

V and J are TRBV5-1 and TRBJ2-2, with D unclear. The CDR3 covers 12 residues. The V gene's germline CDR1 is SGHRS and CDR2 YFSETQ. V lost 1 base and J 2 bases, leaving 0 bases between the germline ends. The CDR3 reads CASSLNTGELFF. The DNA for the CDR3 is TGCGCCAGCAGCTTGAACACCGGGGAGCTGTTTTTT.

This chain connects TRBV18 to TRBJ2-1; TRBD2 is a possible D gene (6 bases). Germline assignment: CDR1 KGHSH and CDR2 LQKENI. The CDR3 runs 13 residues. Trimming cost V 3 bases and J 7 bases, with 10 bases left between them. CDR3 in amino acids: CASSPPSENEQFF. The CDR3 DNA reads TGTGCCAGCTCACCGCCTAGCGAAAATGAGCAGTTCTTC. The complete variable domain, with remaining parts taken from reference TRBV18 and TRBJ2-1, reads NAGVMQNPRHLVRRRGQEARLRCSPMKGHSHVYWYRQLPEEGLKFMVYLQKENIIDESGMPKERFSAEFPKEGPSILRIQQVVRGDSAAYFCASSPPSENEQFFGPGTRLTVL.

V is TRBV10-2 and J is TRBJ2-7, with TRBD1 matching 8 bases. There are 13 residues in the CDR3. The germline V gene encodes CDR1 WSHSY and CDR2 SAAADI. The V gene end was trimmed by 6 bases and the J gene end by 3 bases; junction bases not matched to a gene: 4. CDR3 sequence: CASSQGAYYEQYF. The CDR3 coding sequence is TGCGCCAGCAGCCAGGGGGCTTACTACGAGCAGTACTTC.

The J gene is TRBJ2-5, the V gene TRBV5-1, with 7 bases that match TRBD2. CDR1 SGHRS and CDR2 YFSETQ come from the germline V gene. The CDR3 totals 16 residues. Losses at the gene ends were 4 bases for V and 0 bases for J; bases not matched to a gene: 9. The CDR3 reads CASSSGTIPYQETQYF. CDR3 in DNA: TGCGCCAGCAGCAGCGGGACTATCCCGTACCAAGAGACCCAGTACTTC.

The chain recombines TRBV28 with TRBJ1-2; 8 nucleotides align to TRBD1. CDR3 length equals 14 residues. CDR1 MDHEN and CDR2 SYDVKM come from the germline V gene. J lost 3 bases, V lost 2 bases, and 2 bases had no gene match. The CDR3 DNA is TGTGCCAGCAGTTTACAGGGGGCTGACTATGGCTACACCTTC. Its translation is CASSLQGADYGYTF.

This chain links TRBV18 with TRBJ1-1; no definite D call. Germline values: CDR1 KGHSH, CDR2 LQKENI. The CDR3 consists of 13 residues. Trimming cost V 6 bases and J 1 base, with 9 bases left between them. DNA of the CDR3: TGTGCCAGCTCGCCCCAAGAGAACACTGAAGCTTTCTTT. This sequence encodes CASSPQENTEAFF.

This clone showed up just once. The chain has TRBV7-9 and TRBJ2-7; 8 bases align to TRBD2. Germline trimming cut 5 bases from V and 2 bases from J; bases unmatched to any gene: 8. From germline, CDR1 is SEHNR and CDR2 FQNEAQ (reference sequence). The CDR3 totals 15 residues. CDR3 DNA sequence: TGTGCCAGCAGCCTCCAGCGGGAGAGCCCCTACGAGCAGTACTTC. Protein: CASSLQRESPYEQYF.

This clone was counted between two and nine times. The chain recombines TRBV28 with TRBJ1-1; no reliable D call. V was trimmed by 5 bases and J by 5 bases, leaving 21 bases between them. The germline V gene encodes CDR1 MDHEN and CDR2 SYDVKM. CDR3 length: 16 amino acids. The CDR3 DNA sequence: TGTGCCAGCAGTAGCCACGGGTTGACCGGAAGGACTGAAGCTTTCTTT. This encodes CASSSHGLTGRTEAFF. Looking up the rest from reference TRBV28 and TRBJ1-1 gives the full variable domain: DVKVTQSSRYLVKRTGEKVFLECVQDMDHENMFWYRQDPGLGLRLIYFSYDVKMKEKGDIPEGYSVSREKKERFSLILESASTNQTSMYLCASSSHGLTGRTEAFFGQGTRLTVV.

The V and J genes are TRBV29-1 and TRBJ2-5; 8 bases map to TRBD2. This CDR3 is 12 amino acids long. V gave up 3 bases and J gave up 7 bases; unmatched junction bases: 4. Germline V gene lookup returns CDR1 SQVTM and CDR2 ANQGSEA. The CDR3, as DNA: TGCAGCGTTGAGGGACTAGATGGGACCCAGTACTTC. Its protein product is CSVEGLDGTQYF. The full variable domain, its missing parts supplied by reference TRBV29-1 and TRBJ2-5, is SAVISQKPSRDICQRGTSLTIQCQVDSQVTMMFWYRQQPGQSLTLIATANQGSEATYESGFVIDKFPISRPNLTFSTLTVSNMSPEDSSIYLCSVEGLDGTQYFGPGTRLLVL.

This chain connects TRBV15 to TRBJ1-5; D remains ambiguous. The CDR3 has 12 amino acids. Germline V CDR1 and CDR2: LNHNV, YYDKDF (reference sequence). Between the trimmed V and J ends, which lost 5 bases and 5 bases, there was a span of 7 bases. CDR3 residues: CATSSGDQPQHF. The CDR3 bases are TGTGCCACCAGCTCGGGAGATCAGCCCCAGCATTTT.